The clone carrying this T cell receptor beta chain has just one count. Losses at the gene ends were 2 bases for V and 1 base for J; bases not matched to a gene: 8. Germline V gene sequence: CDR1 SGHKS, CDR2 YYEKEE (reference sequence). This CDR3 is built from 18 residues. This entry comes from a study of cytomegalovirus exposure and HLA in healthy donors. Both 60 Vbeta primers and 13 Jbeta primers went into the PCR. The repertoire was sequenced with immunoSEQ multiplex PCR; TCRdb's copy has only in-frame clones and lacks some. The sample includes about 83,000 clones, roughly 76% of them seen just once.

The V and J genes are TRBV5-5 and TRBJ2-2, with 10 bases matching TRBD1. Input material: PBMCs. The TCR was taken from a woman in her twenties or thirties in good health and CMV-seronegative. CDR3 DNA: TGTGCCAGCAGCTTTGCCCTTTGGACAGGGGGGAACACCGGGGAGCTGTTTTTT. Its protein product is CASSFALWTGGNTGELFF. Drawing the rest from reference TRBV5-5 and TRBJ2-2, the complete variable domain is DAGVTQSPTHLIKTRGQQVTLRCSPISGHKSVSWYQQVLGQGPQFIFQYYEKEERGRGNFPDRFSARQFPNYSSELNVNALLLGDSALYLCASSFALWTGGNTGELFFGEGSRLTVL.